What follows are 2 T cell receptor beta chains derived from one specimen sequenced in a study of blood T cell repertoires in COVID-19. TCRdb's table, derived via immunoSEQ multiplex PCR, lists solely in-frame clones and lacks some. The top ten clones hold just under 3% of a sample with 110,000 to 150,000 clones, roughly 85% of them seen once. The sequencing input was peripheral blood. These receptors were obtained from a man in his forties or fifties with acute or convalescent COVID-19.

This rearrangement joins TRBV7-3 to TRBJ2-1, with 11 positions matching TRBD2. This CDR3 contains 15 residues. Germline V gene data show CDR1 as SGHTA and CDR2 as FQGTGA. The J segment lost 5 bases and the V segment lost 5 bases, leaving 5 bases of the junction unmatched. The chain's CDR3 is CASSPTSGGNNEQFF. CDR3 bases: TGTGCCAGCAGCCCTACTAGCGGGGGAAACAATGAGCAGTTCTTC.

The J gene is TRBJ2-1, the V gene TRBV28, with TRBD1 as a possible D gene (6 bases). CDR1 is MDHEN and CDR2 is SYDVKM in the germline V gene. The CDR3 is made up of 17 amino acids. Trimming shortened V by 2 bases and J by 5 bases, and 19 bases separated the two germline ends. This chain's CDR3 is CASSLKKAQGRNNEQFF. The CDR3 DNA sequence: TGTGCCAGCAGTTTAAAGAAGGCACAGGGAAGGAACAATGAGCAGTTCTTC. Full variable domain (remainder filled in from reference TRBV28 and TRBJ2-1): DVKVTQSSRYLVKRTGEKVFLECVQDMDHENMFWYRQDPGLGLRLIYFSYDVKMKEKGDIPEGYSVSREKKERFSLILESASTNQTSMYLCASSLKKAQGRNNEQFFGPGTRLTVL.